Following are 21 T cell receptor beta chains from one sample sequenced in a study of blood T cell repertoires in COVID-19. The table came from immunoSEQ multiplex PCR; TCRdb's copy has only in-frame clones and leaves some out. The sample has about 150,000 clones, 87% seen once. Material: peripheral blood. The receptors stem from a woman aged 55-75 years with active or convalescent COVID-19.

This clone occurred once. This sequence joins TRBV3-1 (or the pseudogene TRBV3-2) and TRBJ2-5; D may be TRBD2 (6 bases). The CDR3 has 15 residues. Trimming pared 6 bases from V and 5 bases from J, leaving 19 bases between. Germline assignment: CDR1 LGHDT and CDR2 YNNKEL (reference sequence). The CDR3 nucleotides are TGTGCCAGCAGGCGGGCGGGGAGTATCCACGAGACCCAGTACTTC. Its translation: CASRRAGSIHETQYF.

The chain has TRBV11-3 and TRBJ1-1; 8 positions match TRBD1. The CDR3 has 17 residues. Germline lookup yields CDR1 SGHNT and CDR2 YENEEA. With V trimmed by 1 base and J by 1 base, 8 bases remained unmatched. Here the CDR3 DNA reads TGTGCCAGCAGCTTAGGGGAGACAGGGGCCCCGAACACTGAAGCTTTCTTT. Translated: CASSLGETGAPNTEAFF.

This chain joins TRBV5-1 and TRBJ1-4, with a tentative D call TRBD1 (6 bases). CDR1 is SGHRS and CDR2 is YFSETQ in the germline V gene. This CDR3 spans 15 amino acids. V lost 4 bases to trimming and J lost 0 bases, with 10 bases between them. The CDR3 is CASSLGGATNEKLFF. DNA for the CDR3: TGCGCCAGCAGCCTGGGGGGCGCAACTAATGAAAAACTGTTTTTT.

The V and J genes are TRBV6-6 and TRBJ1-2; D is possibly TRBD1 (6 bases). The CDR3 has 15 residues. Trimming removed 4 bases from V and 3 bases from J, with 15 bases in between. Germline values: CDR1 MNHNY, CDR2 SVGAGI (reference sequence). The CDR3 is CASSSRMTGDYGYTF. CDR3 bases: TGTGCCAGCAGTTCGCGGATGACAGGTGACTATGGCTACACCTTC.

V usage is TRBV9 and J usage is TRBJ2-1; 16 bases agree with TRBD2. The germline CDR1 and CDR2 sequences are SGDLS and YYNGEE. The trim removed 0 bases at V and 4 bases at J, leaving 4 bases unmatched. The CDR3 has 18 amino acids. CDR3 sequence reads: CASSVAGTSGGDYNEQFF. The CDR3 DNA follows: TGTGCCAGCAGCGTAGCTGGGACTAGCGGGGGGGATTACAATGAGCAGTTCTTC.

The CDR3 DNA reads as TGTGCCTGGAGCGGGGACAGGGGGCCTTCACCCCTCCACTTT. Translation: CAWSGDRGPSPLHF. V usage is TRBV30 and J usage is TRBJ1-6, with 12 bases fitting TRBD1. This CDR3 is 14 amino acids long. From germline, CDR1 is GTSNPN and CDR2 SVGIG (reference sequence). J gave up 9 bases and V 3 bases, and 3 bases lay outside the gene matches.

The rearrangement links TRBV27 to TRBJ2-3, with TRBD2 matching 9 bases. V shed 3 bases, J shed 7 bases, and the junction held 8 bases outside the gene matches. The germline V gene has CDR1 MNHEY and CDR2 SMNVEV (reference sequence). The CDR3 has 15 amino acids. For the CDR3, the DNA is TGTGCCAGCAGTTTGCTCGCTAGCGGGGTGAATACGCAGTATTTT. It translates to CASSLLASGVNTQYF.

The chain recombines TRBV6-5 with TRBJ1-4, with 10 bases lining up with TRBD1. This CDR3 is built from 14 residues. In germline, CDR1 is MNHEY, CDR2 SVGAGI. V was pared by 6 bases and J by 8 bases, with 6 bases of the junction left unmatched. CDR3 sequence (DNA): TGTGCCAGCAGCCGGGACAGGGGAAGGGAAAAACTGTTTTTT. It specifies CASSRDRGREKLFF.

The rearrangement uses TRBV19 and TRBJ2-3; tentatively, D is TRBD1 (6 bases). The CDR3 covers 13 residues. V dropped 6 bases and J dropped 3 bases, with 10 bases sitting between them. The germline gives CDR1 LNHDA, CDR2 SQIVND (reference sequence). The CDR3 here is CASRLGGTDTQYF. The CDR3 DNA sequence: TGTGCCAGTAGATTAGGGGGAACAGATACGCAGTATTTT.

This clone was seen just once. The chain recombines TRBV19 with TRBJ1-1; a weak D match, TRBD1 (5 bases). The V end lost 3 bases, the J end lost 5 bases, and 10 bases lay between the germline ends. This CDR3 region has 13 residues. Per germline, CDR1 LNHDA and CDR2 SQIVND (reference sequence). DNA of the CDR3: TGTGCCAGTAGTATCTCAGGGATGACTGAAGCTTTCTTT. It is translated as CASSISGMTEAFF.

This chain uses TRBV6-5 with TRBJ1-1; D is unresolved. CDR3 length: 13 residues. The germline V and J ends were trimmed by 5 bases and 4 bases, with 11 bases remaining between them. Germline V gives CDR1 MNHEY, CDR2 SVGAGI. CDR3 DNA: TGTGCCAGCAGTACCCTACCCGTCACTGAAGCTTTCTTT. Translating it yields CASSTLPVTEAFF.

The chain is built from TRBV10-3 and TRBJ2-3; 11 bases map to TRBD1. Unmatched junction bases numbered 8, after V lost 9 bases and J lost 3 bases. The germline V gene has CDR1 ENHRY and CDR2 SYGVKD. The CDR3 has 15 residues. Here the CDR3 DNA reads TGTGCCATGGAACCGGACAGGGGGCCGACAGATACGCAGTATTTT. It encodes CAMEPDRGPTDTQYF.

This sequence joins TRBV5-4 and TRBJ1-2; 9 positions match TRBD1. The CDR3 is 15 amino acids. V lost 5 bases to trimming and J lost 6 bases; unmatched junction nucleotides: 11. Looked up from germline, CDR1 is SGHNT and CDR2 is YYREEE (reference sequence). Here the CDR3 DNA reads TGTGCCAGCAGTCCCCGGTGGACAGGGGAGGATGGCTACACCTTC. Amino acid sequence: CASSPRWTGEDGYTF.

The chain combines TRBV5-6 with TRBJ2-6, with 9 bases matching TRBD2. Looked up from germline, CDR1 is SGHDT and CDR2 is YYEEEE. Trimming at V came to 4 bases and at J to 0 bases, leaving 5 bases not matched to a gene. The CDR3 covers 17 residues. This CDR3 reads CASSPGTSNSGANVLTF. The CDR3 bases are TGTGCCAGCAGCCCCGGGACTAGCAACTCTGGGGCCAACGTCCTGACTTTC.

This chain connects TRBV15 to TRBJ1-2; D is ambiguous. CDR1 and CDR2 (germline): LNHNV, YYDKDF (reference sequence). The CDR3 loop spans 12 amino acids. Trimming cost V 3 bases and J 3 bases, with 5 bases left between them. Here the CDR3 DNA reads TGTGCCACCAGCAGGGCGGACTATGGCTACACCTTC. Protein: CATSRADYGYTF.

V gene TRBV6-5 combines with J gene TRBJ2-7, with 10 bases that match TRBD1. The CDR3 totals 15 residues. Germline CDR1 and CDR2: MNHEY and SVGAGI. The V segment lost 6 bases and the J segment 2 bases; nucleotides outside the gene matches: 7. The CDR3 DNA reads TGTGCCAGCAGCCAGGGACAGGGGCCCACCTACGAGCAGTACTTC. Its protein product is CASSQGQGPTYEQYF.

The chain employs TRBV7-9 and TRBJ2-3; possibly TRBD1 for D (5 bases). V lost 1 base and J lost 0, with 11 bases in between. Germline CDR1 and CDR2: SEHNR and FQNEAQ (reference sequence). This CDR3 contains 16 residues. The CDR3 coding sequence is TGTGCCAGCAGCTTAGAAGGGGCAGGAAGCACAGATACGCAGTATTTT. Translating gives CASSLEGAGSTDTQYF.

The V and J genes are TRBV2 and TRBJ1-2; D gene ambiguous. V lost 3 bases and J 2 bases, leaving 10 bases between the germline ends. Germline V gene sequence: CDR1 SNHLY, CDR2 FYNNEI. The CDR3 runs to 14 residues. The CDR3 bases are TGTGCCAGCAGTGATTTGGGCCCCAACTATGGCTACACCTTC. Residues: CASSDLGPNYGYTF.

The chain combines TRBV7-8 with TRBJ1-3; 8 bases line up with TRBD1. There are 14 residues in the CDR3. Germline V gives CDR1 SGHVS, CDR2 FQNEAQ. V trimming: 6 bases; J trimming: 4 bases; junction bases outside the gene matches: 5. The CDR3 spells CASRSGTGGNTIYF. The CDR3 DNA is TGTGCCAGCAGGTCCGGGACAGGAGGAAACACCATATATTTT.

This chain uses TRBV4-1 with TRBJ2-3; D is undetermined. CDR1 and CDR2 (germline): MGHRA, YSYEKL. The ends were cut back, 1 base at V and 0 bases at J, with 5 bases in the middle. The length of the CDR3 is 14 residues. CDR3 in amino acids: CASSQVSSTDTQYF. For the CDR3, the DNA is TGCGCCAGCAGCCAAGTCTCCAGCACAGATACGCAGTATTTT.

This clone was seen just once. This chain uses TRBV2 with TRBJ2-1; D is unclear. V lost 4 bases and J lost 2, with 9 bases in between. This CDR3 is built from 14 residues. The V gene's germline CDR1 is SNHLY and CDR2 FYNNEI. The CDR3 bases are TGTGCCAGCAGTGGAGCGTTCACCTACAATGAGCAGTTCTTC. This encodes CASSGAFTYNEQFF.